These 6 T cell receptor beta chains came from one sample sequenced in a study of blood T cells in healthy people across ages. Together with a sample-barcoded 5' primer, a J-beta primer mix was included in a second PCR lasting about 6 to 11 cycles. TCRdb reprocessed the 5' RACE reads via MiXCR and lists one record per CDR3 protein. The sample consists of about 760,000 distinct CDR3 sequences, approximately 53% of them appearing once. The sequenced sample was blood. The receptors here all came from a man between 35 and 55 years old in good health.

V gene TRBV28 combines with J gene TRBJ1-4; D gene unclear. The CDR3 has 13 amino acids. The germline V gene has CDR1 MDHEN and CDR2 SYDVKM. Written as DNA, the CDR3 is TGTGTCTCATTGGACCGGGCTAATGAAAAACTGTTTTTT. Amino acids: CVSLDRANEKLFF.

In its sample, this clonotype was seen a few times. J is TRBJ2-2 and V is TRBV29-1; unclear D gene. The germline CDR1 and CDR2 sequences are SQVTM and ANQGSEA. Trimming removed 5 bases from V and 2 bases from J, with 0 bases in between. The CDR3 is 10 residues long. CDR3 sequence (DNA): TGCAGCGTTAACACCGGGGAGCTGTTTTTT. Encoded protein: CSVNTGELFF.

The chain recombines TRBV12-3 or TRBV12-4 with TRBJ2-7; 7 bases fit TRBD2. The DNA end is a closer match to TRBJ2-5, so the J assignment may be wrong. The CDR3 contains 13 residues. This CDR3 is CASTQVGGKTQYF. The CDR3 DNA is TGTGCCAGCACCCAAGTGGGGGGGAAGACCCAGTACTTC.

The rearrangement joins TRBV4-2 to TRBJ2-1; 14 nucleotides agree with TRBD2. Germline lookup yields CDR1 LGHNA and CDR2 YNFKEQ. This CDR3 has 23 residues. With V trimmed by 0 bases and J by 1 base, 17 bases remained unmatched. CDR3 in amino acids: CASSQEYGSLLTSGRESYNEQFF. The DNA of the CDR3 is TGTGCCAGCAGCCAAGAGTACGGCAGCCTTTTGACTAGCGGGAGGGAGTCCTACAATGAGCAGTTCTTC.

This chain links TRBV4-2 with TRBJ2-7; D may be TRBD1 (5 bases). There are 15 residues in the CDR3. Trimming left V 0 bases short and J 0 bases short, with 9 bases between. Germline-derived CDR1 and CDR2 are LGHNA and YNFKEQ. CDR3 in DNA: TGTGCCAGCAGCCAAGAGGGGCACGGCTCCTACGAGCAGTACTTC. Translating it yields CASSQEGHGSYEQYF.

The chain carries TRBV5-6 and TRBJ2-7, with 7 bases lining up with TRBD1. This CDR3 has 11 residues. The J segment lost 5 bases and the V segment lost 7 bases, leaving 3 bases of the junction unmatched. Germline CDR1 is SGHDT and CDR2 is YYEEEE. The CDR3 nucleotides are TGTGCCAGCGGGACAGACGACGAGCAGTACTTC. Translating it yields CASGTDDEQYF. Supplemented by reference TRBV5-6 and TRBJ2-7, the full variable domain reads DAGVTQSPTHLIKTRGQQVTLRCSPKSGHDTVSWYQQALGQGPQFIFQYYEEEERQRGNFPDRFSGHQFPNYSSELNVNALLLGDSALYLCASGTDDEQYFGPGTRLTVT.